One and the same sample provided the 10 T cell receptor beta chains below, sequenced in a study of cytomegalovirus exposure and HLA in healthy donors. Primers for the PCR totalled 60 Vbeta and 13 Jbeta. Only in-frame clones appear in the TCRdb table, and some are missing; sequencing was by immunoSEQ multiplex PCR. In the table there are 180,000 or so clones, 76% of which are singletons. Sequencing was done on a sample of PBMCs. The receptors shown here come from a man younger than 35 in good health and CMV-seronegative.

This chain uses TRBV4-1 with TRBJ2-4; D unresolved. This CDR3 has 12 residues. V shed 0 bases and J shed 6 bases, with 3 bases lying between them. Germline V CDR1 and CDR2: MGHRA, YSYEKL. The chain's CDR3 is CASSQDRNIQYF. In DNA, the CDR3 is TGCGCCAGCAGCCAAGATAGAAACATTCAGTACTTC.

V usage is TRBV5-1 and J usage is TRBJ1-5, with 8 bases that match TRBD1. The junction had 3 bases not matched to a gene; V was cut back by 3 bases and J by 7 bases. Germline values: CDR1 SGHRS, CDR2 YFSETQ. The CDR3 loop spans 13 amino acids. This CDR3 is CASSSDRDQPQHF. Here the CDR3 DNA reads TGCGCCAGCAGCTCGGACAGGGACCAGCCCCAGCATTTT.

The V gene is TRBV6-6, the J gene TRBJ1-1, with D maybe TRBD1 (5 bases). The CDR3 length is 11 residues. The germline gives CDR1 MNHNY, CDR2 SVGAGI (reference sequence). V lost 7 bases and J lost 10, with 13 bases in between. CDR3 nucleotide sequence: TGTGCCAGCAAAACCGCCACAGGAGCTTTCTTT. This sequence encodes CASKTATGAFF.

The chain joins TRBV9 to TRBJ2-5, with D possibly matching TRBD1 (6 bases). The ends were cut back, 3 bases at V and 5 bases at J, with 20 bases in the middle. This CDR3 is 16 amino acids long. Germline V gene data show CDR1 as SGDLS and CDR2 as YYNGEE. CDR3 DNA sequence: TGTGCCAGCAGCGCAAACCCCGGGCAGGGGTGGGAGACCCAGTACTTC. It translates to CASSANPGQGWETQYF.

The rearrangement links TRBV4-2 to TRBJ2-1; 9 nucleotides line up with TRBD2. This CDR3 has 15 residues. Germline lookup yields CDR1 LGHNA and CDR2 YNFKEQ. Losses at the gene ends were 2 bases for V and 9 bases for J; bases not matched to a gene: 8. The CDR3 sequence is CASSQTSGGSFEQFF. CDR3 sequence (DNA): TGTGCCAGCAGCCAAACGAGCGGGGGGTCTTTTGAGCAGTTCTTC.

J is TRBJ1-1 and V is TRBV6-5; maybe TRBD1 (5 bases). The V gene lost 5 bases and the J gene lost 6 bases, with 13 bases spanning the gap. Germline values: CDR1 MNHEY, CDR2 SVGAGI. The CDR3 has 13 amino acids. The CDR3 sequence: CASSDWGGAEAFF. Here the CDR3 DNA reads TGTGCCAGCAGTGACTGGGGAGGGGCTGAAGCTTTCTTT.

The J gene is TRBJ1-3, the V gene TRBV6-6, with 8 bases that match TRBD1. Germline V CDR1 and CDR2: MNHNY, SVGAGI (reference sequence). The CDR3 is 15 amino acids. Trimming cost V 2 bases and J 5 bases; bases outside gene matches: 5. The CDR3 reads CASSYNSRGRNTIYF. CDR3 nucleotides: TGTGCCAGCAGTTACAATAGCAGGGGGCGAAACACCATATATTTT.

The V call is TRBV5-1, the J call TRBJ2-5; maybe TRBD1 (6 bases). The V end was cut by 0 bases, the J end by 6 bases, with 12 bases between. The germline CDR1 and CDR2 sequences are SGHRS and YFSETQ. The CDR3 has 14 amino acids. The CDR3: CASSLVTGRQTQYF. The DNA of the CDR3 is TGCGCCAGCAGCTTGGTCACAGGGCGGCAGACCCAGTACTTC.

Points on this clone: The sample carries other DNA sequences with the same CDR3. The CDR3 nucleotides are TGTGCCAGCAGCGCGGGAGGCGTCGAGCAGTTCTTC. This gives the protein CASSAGGVEQFF. The chain employs TRBV9 and TRBJ2-1; 7 nucleotides line up with TRBD2. Germline trimming cut 3 bases from V and 10 bases from J; bases unmatched to any gene: 4. The CDR3 totals 12 residues. CDR1 SGDLS and CDR2 YYNGEE come from the germline V gene.

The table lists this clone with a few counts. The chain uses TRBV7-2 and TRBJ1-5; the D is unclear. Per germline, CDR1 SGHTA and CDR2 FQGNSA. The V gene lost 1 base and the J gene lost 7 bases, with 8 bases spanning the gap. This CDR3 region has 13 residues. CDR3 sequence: CASSLDVGQPQHF. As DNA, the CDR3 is TGTGCCAGCAGCTTAGACGTGGGCCAGCCCCAGCATTTT.